The source of this TCR beta chain is a study of blood T cell repertoires in COVID-19. Profiled with immunoSEQ multiplex PCR; TCRdb holds only in-frame clones, not every one. This table has 53,000 or so clones, 90% appearing once. This receptor was taken from a human donor in a cohort sampled during active COVID-19. The specimen was peripheral blood.

The CDR3 loop reads CAISGGSQETQYF. The DNA of the CDR3 is TGTGCCATCAGTGGCGGCAGTCAAGAGACCCAGTACTTC. The chain recombines TRBV10-3 with TRBJ2-5; D gene ambiguous. V was trimmed by 4 bases and J by 2 bases, leaving 8 bases between them. The CDR3 consists of 13 residues. From germline, CDR1 is ENHRY and CDR2 SYGVKD.